This entry lists 17 T cell receptor beta chains sequenced from one sample in a study of blood T cell repertoires in COVID-19. Assay: immunoSEQ multiplex PCR; the TCRdb copy retains only in-frame clones and omits some. The sample has approximately 210,000 clones, approximately 86% seen once; the top ten hold around 1.5%. Sequenced input: peripheral blood. Receptor source: a man aged 18 to 29 with active or convalescent COVID-19.

This sequence joins TRBV11-2 and TRBJ2-7; 13 nucleotides agree with TRBD2. V was clipped by 2 bases and J by 2 bases; unmatched bases: 6. This CDR3 is built from 17 residues. CDR1 SGHAT and CDR2 FQNNGV come from the germline V gene. The CDR3 nucleotides read TGTGCCAGCAGCTTATCCCGACTAGCGGGAGGCCCCTACGAGCAGTACTTC. Amino acids: CASSLSRLAGGPYEQYF.

This clone was recorded a few times. This chain joins TRBV7-3 and TRBJ2-7, with 7 bases fitting TRBD2. The CDR3 spans 13 residues. The V segment lost 3 bases and the J segment 7 bases; nucleotides outside the gene matches: 6. Germline V CDR1 and CDR2: SGHTA, FQGTGA. In DNA form, the CDR3 reads TGTGCCAGCAGCTTGGGTCAGCGGGGAGAGCAGTACTTC. It codes for CASSLGQRGEQYF.

The J gene is TRBJ2-3, the V gene TRBV5-4; the match to TRBD2 covers 7 bases. Germline V lookup: CDR1 SGHNT, CDR2 YYREEE (reference sequence). J lost 5 bases, V lost 2 bases, and 8 bases had no gene match. The CDR3 consists of 15 residues. In DNA form, the CDR3 reads TGTGCCAGCAGCTTAGGACCTAGCGGACAAGATACGCAGTATTTT. It is translated as CASSLGPSGQDTQYF.

The rearrangement uses TRBV5-5 and TRBJ1-2; a weak D match, TRBD1 (6 bases). This CDR3 comprises 15 residues. Trimming cost V 4 bases and J 4 bases, with 17 bases left between them. Per the germline V gene, CDR1 is SGHKS and CDR2 is YYEKEE (reference sequence). CDR3 nucleotide sequence: TGTGCCAGCAGCCCGAGCCAGGGACAAGGCTATGGCTACACCTTC. It specifies CASSPSQGQGYGYTF.

This clone was observed once. The rearrangement links TRBV6-5 to TRBJ2-5, with 8 bases lining up with TRBD2. This CDR3 is built from 15 residues. Germline V gene sequence: CDR1 MNHEY, CDR2 SVGAGI. Trimming took 7 bases from V and 1 from J; bases not matched to a gene: 8. The CDR3 DNA reads TGTGCCAGCACCTTCCAGACTAGCGCCCAAGAGACCCAGTACTTC. Its translation: CASTFQTSAQETQYF.

This chain links TRBV28 with TRBJ2-3; 7 positions agree with TRBD2. There are 16 residues in the CDR3. The V gene end was trimmed by 1 base and the J gene end by 1 base; junction bases not matched to a gene: 5. Germline assignment: CDR1 MDHEN and CDR2 SYDVKM. CDR3 bases: TGTGCCAGCAGTTTATCCCAAGCGGGGCGCACAGATACGCAGTATTTT. This encodes CASSLSQAGRTDTQYF.

V usage is TRBV19 and J usage is TRBJ2-7; the D gene is possibly TRBD1 (5 bases). The CDR3 sequence is 15 residues long. The germline V gene has CDR1 LNHDA and CDR2 SQIVND (reference sequence). V was trimmed by 5 bases and J by 6 bases, leaving 20 bases between them. As DNA, the CDR3 is TGTGCCAGTAGTCGCCGGGTACAGGATTTACGCGAGCAGTACTTC. It codes for CASSRRVQDLREQYF. The whole variable domain, filled in from reference TRBV19 and TRBJ2-7, reads DGGITQSPKYLFRKEGQNVTLSCEQNLNHDAMYWYRQDPGQGLRLIYYSQIVNDFQKGDIAEGYSVSREKKESFPLTVTSAQKNPTAFYLCASSRRVQDLREQYFGPGTRLTVT.

The chain is built from TRBV4-3 and TRBJ1-1; D not certain. This CDR3 has 18 residues. CDR1 and CDR2 (germline): LGHNA, YSLEER. Deletions cut 0 bases from V and 0 bases from J, with 17 bases between. CDR3 amino acids: CASSQEVGDRRLNTEAFF. DNA for the CDR3: TGCGCCAGCAGCCAAGAAGTGGGAGATCGCCGATTGAACACTGAAGCTTTCTTT.

J is TRBJ2-2 and V is TRBV3-1 (or the pseudogene TRBV3-2); D unclear. Trimming took off 2 bases at V and 6 bases at J, with 10 bases between the two ends. This CDR3 contains 14 residues. CDR1 and CDR2 from the germline V gene are LGHDT and YNNKEL (reference sequence). In DNA form, the CDR3 reads TGTGCCAGCAGCCAATCTAGGTTCGCCGGGGAGCTGTTTTTT. Its protein product is CASSQSRFAGELFF.

The chain combines TRBV18 with TRBJ2-3, with TRBD2 matching over 12 bases. The CDR3 is made up of 18 amino acids. V was clipped by 1 base and J by 7 bases; unmatched bases: 12. CDR1 KGHSH and CDR2 LQKENI come from the germline V gene. CDR3 in DNA: TGTGCCAGCTCACCACTCAGCTCGACTAGCGGGAGCGTAAATACGCAGTATTTT. This gives the protein CASSPLSSTSGSVNTQYF.

The V gene is TRBV19, the J gene TRBJ1-4; D unresolved. Trimming stripped 6 bases from V and 0 bases from J, with 11 bases between. Germline assignment: CDR1 LNHDA and CDR2 SQIVND (reference sequence). The CDR3 consists of 15 residues. This chain's CDR3 is CASRLPGATNEKLFF. CDR3 DNA sequence: TGTGCCAGTAGGCTTCCGGGAGCAACTAATGAAAAACTGTTTTTT.

This chain uses TRBV27 with TRBJ2-7; maybe TRBD2 (5 bases). The ends were cut back, 5 bases at V and 0 bases at J, with 11 bases in the middle. Germline V gene data show CDR1 as MNHEY and CDR2 as SMNVEV (reference sequence). The CDR3 is 14 residues long. The DNA of the CDR3 is TGTGCCAGCAGTCCCCGTGGAGGCTCCTACGAGCAGTACTTC. Its protein product is CASSPRGGSYEQYF.

The chain recombines TRBV5-1 with TRBJ2-1; perhaps TRBD1 as D (6 bases). The germline gives CDR1 SGHRS, CDR2 YFSETQ. With 2 bases removed from V and 7 bases from J, the gap between germline ends came to 16 bases. The CDR3 consists of 15 residues. The CDR3 loop is CASSLGDTLGNEQFF. The CDR3, as DNA: TGCGCCAGCAGCTTAGGGGACACTCTGGGGAATGAGCAGTTCTTC. Full variable domain (outside the CDR3, taken from reference TRBV5-1 and TRBJ2-1): KAGVTQTPRYLIKTRGQQVTLSCSPISGHRSVSWYQQTPGQGLQFLFEYFSETQRNKGNFPGRFSGRQFSNSRSEMNVSTLELGDSALYLCASSLGDTLGNEQFFGPGTRLTVL.

The V gene is TRBV7-8, the J gene TRBJ2-1; 9 nucleotides agree with TRBD2. Germline CDR1 and CDR2: SGHVS and FQNEAQ. The J segment lost 7 bases and the V segment lost 0 bases, leaving 7 bases of the junction unmatched. The CDR3 totals 16 residues. Here the CDR3 DNA reads TGTGCCAGCAGCTTAGCACTAGCGGGCTCGGGTAATGAGCAGTTCTTC. It translates to CASSLALAGSGNEQFF.

V is TRBV5-6 and J is TRBJ2-7, with a tentative D call TRBD2 (5 bases). Germline CDR1 SGHDT, CDR2 YYEEEE. V was shortened by 3 bases and J by 3 bases, with 13 bases between the two germline ends. The CDR3 is 14 amino acids. The CDR3: CASSSWTGSYEQYF. CDR3 coding DNA: TGTGCCAGCAGCTCGTGGACGGGGAGCTACGAGCAGTACTTC.

The J gene is TRBJ2-1, the V gene TRBV4-2; TRBD2 matches 7 bases. This CDR3 spans 16 amino acids. From germline, CDR1 is LGHNA and CDR2 YNFKEQ. V lost 4 bases and J lost 6; bases outside the gene matches: 12. This CDR3 reads CASSPRAREGANEQFF. In DNA form, the CDR3 reads TGTGCCAGCAGCCCGAGGGCTAGGGAGGGCGCCAATGAGCAGTTCTTC.

The chain uses TRBV7-2 and TRBJ2-7; no clear D gene. This CDR3 has 14 amino acids. Germline V lookup: CDR1 SGHTA, CDR2 FQGNSA. V shed 4 bases and J shed 2 bases, with 12 bases lying between them. CDR3: CASSYDRTTYEQYF. The DNA of the CDR3 is TGTGCCAGCAGCTACGACCGAACTACCTACGAGCAGTACTTC.